This record covers a single T cell receptor (beta chain). A much larger clonotype is one base distant, so this may be a read error. This same CDR3 is encoded by further DNA sequences in the sample. This sample was included in a study of shared clonotypes between healthy human individuals. V lost 3 bases and J 5 bases, leaving 4 bases between the germline ends. The CDR3 spans 11 residues. Germline CDR1 reads SGHTA; CDR2 reads FQGNSA. Nashville, Tennessee was home to all donors, each a Caucasian adult. Per the original methods: Quality scores were absent from the junction-only immunoSEQ sequences, so filtering differed. Generated by immunoSEQ multiplex PCR, the TCRdb table keeps only in-frame clones and is missing some. V, J and clone size were drawn from that table, and D and trimming were deduced from the DNA. This table holds 950,000 to 1,100,000 clones, about 84% found once.

The sample comprised memory CD4+ T cells from PBMCs. The subset: CD45RA-negative fraction. The clonotype originates from a man aged 18-30 years in good health. Some clones in this sample may be carry-over from other donors' samples. The chain uses TRBV7-2 and TRBJ2-5; no reliable D call. CDR3 DNA: TGTGCCAGCAGCTTTAGGGAGACCCAGTACTTC. Protein sequence: CASSFRETQYF.